A selection of T cell receptor beta chains follows, all from one sample in a study of shared clonotypes between healthy human individuals. Here immunoSEQ multiplex PCR was the method, and the copy in TCRdb shows in-frame clones only, minus some. Of millions of clones listed, 85% to 95% are singletons. Sequenced sample: naive CD4+ T cells sorted from blood. These receptors were collected from a man aged 18 to 29 in good health. Each CDR3 is given with its conserved first and last residue. Fields, in order: D gene, CDR3 length, clone size, J gene, V gene, CDR3 DNA, CDR3 protein. A D gene is named only where the DNA matches it firmly. Expanded clones get a size class; other rows say once, few or many, or leave the size out.

d_call: NA; cdr3_length: 13; clone_size: NA; j_call: TRBJ1-1; v_call: TRBV2; cdr3_nt: TGTGCCAGCACTGGAAGAATGAACACTGAAGCTTTCTTT; cdr3_aa: CASTGRMNTEAFF
d_call: NA; cdr3_length: 15; clone_size: NA; j_call: TRBJ2-4; v_call: TRBV27; cdr3_nt: TGTGCCAGCAGCGAGCGAACGGGAGTAAAGAACATTCAGTACTTC; cdr3_aa: CASSERTGVKNIQYF
d_call: NA; cdr3_length: 13; clone_size: NA; j_call: TRBJ2-2; v_call: TRBV6-1; cdr3_nt: TGTGCCAGCAGTAGAGGGGGCACCGGGGAGCTGTTTTTT; cdr3_aa: CASSRGGTGELFF
d_call: NA; cdr3_length: 12; clone_size: NA; j_call: TRBJ1-2; v_call: TRBV6-1; cdr3_nt: TGTGCCAGCAGTGAAGAGGGGTTTGGCTACACCTTC; cdr3_aa: CASSEEGFGYTF
d_call: NA; cdr3_length: 11; clone_size: NA; j_call: TRBJ2-7; v_call: TRBV6-1; cdr3_nt: TGTGCCAGCAGCCAAGGGGTCGAGCAGTACTTC; cdr3_aa: CASSQGVEQYF
d_call: TRBD2; cdr3_length: 14; clone_size: NA; j_call: TRBJ2-7; v_call: TRBV4-3; cdr3_nt: TGCGCCAGCAGCCAAGGGCTAGCGGGAGACGTGCAGTACTTC; cdr3_aa: CASSQGLAGDVQYF
d_call: NA; cdr3_length: 11; clone_size: NA; j_call: TRBJ1-1; v_call: TRBV20-1; cdr3_nt: TGCAGTGCTAAGGGGCCCACTGAAGCTTTCTTT; cdr3_aa: CSAKGPTEAFF
d_call: TRBD1; cdr3_length: 14; clone_size: NA; j_call: TRBJ2-2; v_call: TRBV18; cdr3_nt: TGTGCCAGCTCACCCGGACAGGGGACCGGGGAGCTGTTTTTT; cdr3_aa: CASSPGQGTGELFF
d_call: NA; cdr3_length: 17; clone_size: NA; j_call: TRBJ2-6; v_call: TRBV5-1; cdr3_nt: TGCGCCAGCAGCTTGGGCCCCCTTGGTTCGGGGTCCAACGTCCTGACTTTC; cdr3_aa: CASSLGPLGSGSNVLTF
d_call: NA; cdr3_length: 16; clone_size: NA; j_call: TRBJ2-3; v_call: TRBV2; cdr3_nt: TGTGCCAGCAGTGAAGATCACTCCCGGGGCACAGATACGCAGTATTTT; cdr3_aa: CASSEDHSRGTDTQYF
d_call: TRBD1; cdr3_length: 16; clone_size: NA; j_call: TRBJ1-5; v_call: TRBV5-1; cdr3_nt: TGCGCCAGCAGCCCTGGGACAGGGCGACGCAATCAGCCCCAGCATTTT; cdr3_aa: CASSPGTGRRNQPQHF
d_call: TRBD1; cdr3_length: 14; clone_size: once; j_call: TRBJ1-5; v_call: TRBV19; cdr3_nt: TGTGCCAGTAGTATCGACAGGGGCAATCAGCCCCAGCATTTT; cdr3_aa: CASSIDRGNQPQHF
d_call: NA; cdr3_length: 12; clone_size: NA; j_call: TRBJ1-1; v_call: TRBV4-1; cdr3_nt: TGCGCCAGCAGCCAAGAATCCTTCGGAGCTTTCTTT; cdr3_aa: CASSQESFGAFF
d_call: NA; cdr3_length: 13; clone_size: NA; j_call: TRBJ1-4; v_call: TRBV30; cdr3_nt: TGTGCCTGGAACAGGGTTCCTAATGAAAAACTGTTTTTT; cdr3_aa: CAWNRVPNEKLFF
d_call: NA; cdr3_length: 13; clone_size: NA; j_call: TRBJ1-4; v_call: TRBV10-2; cdr3_nt: TGCGCCAGCAGTGTGGGACTAAATGAAAAACTGTTTTTT; cdr3_aa: CASSVGLNEKLFF
d_call: NA; cdr3_length: 16; clone_size: NA; j_call: TRBJ2-2; v_call: TRBV7-9; cdr3_nt: TGTGCCAGCAGCCCCCAGGGGGGGGTGAACACCGGGGAGCTGTTTTTT; cdr3_aa: CASSPQGGVNTGELFF
d_call: NA; cdr3_length: 14; clone_size: NA; j_call: TRBJ2-3; v_call: TRBV5-1; cdr3_nt: TGCGCCAGCAGCTTGTTGGACCTCACAGATACGCAGTATTTT; cdr3_aa: CASSLLDLTDTQYF
d_call: TRBD1; cdr3_length: 13; clone_size: NA; j_call: TRBJ1-5; v_call: TRBV27; cdr3_nt: TGTGCCAGCAGTTCGCATCGGACAGGGATCCAGCATTTT; cdr3_aa: CASSSHRTGIQHF
d_call: NA; cdr3_length: 11; clone_size: NA; j_call: TRBJ1-2; v_call: TRBV20-1; cdr3_nt: TGCAGTGCTAGGCATAGGGACCGTCGGCCTTTC; cdr3_aa: CSARHRDRRPF
d_call: TRBD1; cdr3_length: 19; clone_size: NA; j_call: TRBJ1-3; v_call: TRBV4-1; cdr3_nt: TGCGCCAGCAGCCCGCTACCCGGTCGACAGGGGATCTCTGGAAACACCATATATTTT; cdr3_aa: CASSPLPGRQGISGNTIYF
d_call: NA; cdr3_length: 14; clone_size: NA; j_call: TRBJ1-2; v_call: TRBV6-5; cdr3_nt: TGTGCCAGCAGTTACAACCAGGGCAACTATGGCTACACCTTC; cdr3_aa: CASSYNQGNYGYTF
d_call: NA; cdr3_length: 13; clone_size: once; j_call: TRBJ1-3; v_call: TRBV27; cdr3_nt: TGTGCCACCCGCGCTTACTCTGGAAACACCATATATTTT; cdr3_aa: CATRAYSGNTIYF
d_call: NA; cdr3_length: 14; clone_size: NA; j_call: TRBJ1-6; v_call: TRBV9; cdr3_nt: TGTGCCAGCAAGGCGACAGCGGCAGGAGGAATACTCCACTTT; cdr3_aa: CASKATAAGGILHF
d_call: NA; cdr3_length: 15; clone_size: NA; j_call: TRBJ1-3; v_call: TRBV5-1; cdr3_nt: TGCGCCAGCAGCTTGGAGGGCAGGGCTGGAAACACCATATATTTT; cdr3_aa: CASSLEGRAGNTIYF
d_call: NA; cdr3_length: 15; clone_size: NA; j_call: TRBJ2-1; v_call: TRBV18; cdr3_nt: TGTGCCAGCTCTCTGGGACGGGGGCCGTACAATGAGCAGTTCTTC; cdr3_aa: CASSLGRGPYNEQFF
d_call: NA; cdr3_length: 14; clone_size: once; j_call: TRBJ2-1; v_call: TRBV6-1; cdr3_nt: TGTGCCAGCAGTGAACAGGGTAGTTACAATGAGCAGTTCTTC; cdr3_aa: CASSEQGSYNEQFF
d_call: TRBD2; cdr3_length: 16; clone_size: NA; j_call: TRBJ2-1; v_call: TRBV5-4; cdr3_nt: TGTGCCAGCAGCTTAAGGGCGGGAGGGCCTTATAATGAGCAGTTCTTC; cdr3_aa: CASSLRAGGPYNEQFF
d_call: NA; cdr3_length: 14; clone_size: NA; j_call: TRBJ1-1; v_call: TRBV30; cdr3_nt: TGTGCCTGGAGTGTCGGGGGGGCGAACACTGAAGCTTTCTTT; cdr3_aa: CAWSVGGANTEAFF
d_call: NA; cdr3_length: 14; clone_size: NA; j_call: TRBJ1-4; v_call: TRBV30; cdr3_nt: TGTGCCTGGAGTGTACGTCGAAGGGATGAAAAACTGTTTTTT; cdr3_aa: CAWSVRRRDEKLFF